A selection of T cell receptor beta chains follows, all from one sample in a study of blood T cell repertoires in COVID-19. Using immunoSEQ multiplex PCR, the repertoire was profiled, and TCRdb retains in-frame clones only, with some absent. The table has just over 250,000 clones, approximately 87% seen once. The sequenced sample was peripheral blood. Receptor source: a woman in her forties or fifties with acute or convalescent COVID-19. Each CDR3 is given with its conserved first and last residue. Fields, in order: clone size, J gene, D gene, V gene, CDR3 protein, CDR3 DNA. The D gene is left open where the match is weak. Expanded clones are given a class, and other clones once, few, many or no size at all.

clone size: NA; J gene: TRBJ2-7; D gene: NA; V gene: TRBV25-1; CDR3 protein: CASSEMRVPYEQYF; CDR3 DNA: TGTGCCAGCAGTGAAATGAGGGTCCCCTACGAGCAGTACTTC
clone size: NA; J gene: TRBJ2-7; D gene: NA; V gene: TRBV4-1; CDR3 protein: CASSQGPQTRYAPYEQYF; CDR3 DNA: TGCGCCAGCAGCCAAGGCCCCCAAACCAGGTACGCTCCCTACGAGCAGTACTTC
clone size: NA; J gene: TRBJ2-7; D gene: NA; V gene: TRBV12-3/TRBV12-4; CDR3 protein: CASSLAREQYF; CDR3 DNA: TGTGCCAGCAGTTTAGCGCGGGAGCAGTACTTC
clone size: NA; J gene: TRBJ2-5; D gene: NA; V gene: TRBV28; CDR3 protein: CATYDISETQYF; CDR3 DNA: TGTGCCACCTACGACATATCAGAGACCCAGTACTTC
clone size: NA; J gene: TRBJ2-7; D gene: NA; V gene: TRBV7-9; CDR3 protein: CASSLLGLADLSYEQYF; CDR3 DNA: TGTGCCAGCAGCTTACTCGGGTTAGCAGACCTCTCCTACGAGCAGTACTTC
clone size: NA; J gene: TRBJ2-1; D gene: TRBD2; V gene: TRBV19; CDR3 protein: CASSMVAGGHNEQFF; CDR3 DNA: TGTGCCAGTAGTATGGTAGCGGGAGGGCACAATGAGCAGTTCTTC
clone size: NA; J gene: TRBJ2-3; D gene: NA; V gene: TRBV10-3; CDR3 protein: CAISEPWTGTDTQYF; CDR3 DNA: TGTGCCATCAGTGAGCCCTGGACTGGCACAGATACGCAGTATTTT
clone size: NA; J gene: TRBJ2-1; D gene: NA; V gene: TRBV6-5; CDR3 protein: CASSYQDNEQFF; CDR3 DNA: TGTGCCAGCAGTTACCAGGACAATGAGCAGTTCTTC
clone size: once; J gene: TRBJ1-2; D gene: TRBD1; V gene: TRBV24-1; CDR3 protein: CATADNRDSYGYTF; CDR3 DNA: TGTGCCACCGCAGACAACCGGGACAGCTATGGCTACACCTTC
clone size: NA; J gene: TRBJ2-7; D gene: TRBD1; V gene: TRBV10-3; CDR3 protein: CAISDPGQGLREQYF; CDR3 DNA: TGTGCCATCAGTGATCCGGGACAGGGACTACGCGAGCAGTACTTC
clone size: NA; J gene: TRBJ2-1; D gene: NA; V gene: TRBV28; CDR3 protein: CASTFFSGVVNEQFF; CDR3 DNA: TGTGCCAGCACCTTCTTTTCCGGGGTCGTCAATGAGCAGTTCTTC
clone size: few; J gene: TRBJ2-1; D gene: NA; V gene: TRBV4-3; CDR3 protein: CASSQGAPGRGYNEQFF; CDR3 DNA: TGCGCCAGCAGCCAAGGGGCGCCGGGACGGGGGTACAATGAGCAGTTCTTC
clone size: NA; J gene: TRBJ2-1; D gene: TRBD2; V gene: TRBV6-5; CDR3 protein: CASEIGLAGDNEQFF; CDR3 DNA: TGTGCCAGCGAAATAGGACTAGCGGGAGACAATGAGCAGTTCTTC
clone size: NA; J gene: TRBJ1-5; D gene: NA; V gene: TRBV5-1; CDR3 protein: CASSLERNQPQHF; CDR3 DNA: TGCGCCAGCAGCTTGGAGCGTAATCAGCCCCAGCATTTT
clone size: few; J gene: TRBJ1-4; D gene: TRBD1; V gene: TRBV9; CDR3 protein: CASSVAGGRQYNEKLFF; CDR3 DNA: TGTGCCAGCAGCGTAGCAGGGGGTAGGCAATATAATGAAAAACTGTTTTTT
clone size: NA; J gene: TRBJ2-2; D gene: TRBD1; V gene: TRBV5-5; CDR3 protein: CASSPGQVTGELFF; CDR3 DNA: TGTGCCAGCAGCCCCGGACAGGTCACCGGGGAGCTGTTTTTT
clone size: NA; J gene: TRBJ1-3; D gene: NA; V gene: TRBV27; CDR3 protein: CASSLSSTLSSGNTIYF; CDR3 DNA: TGTGCCAGCAGTTTATCGTCCACCCTCAGCTCTGGAAACACCATATATTTT
clone size: NA; J gene: TRBJ2-4; D gene: NA; V gene: TRBV27; CDR3 protein: CASSLLGAGQNIQYF; CDR3 DNA: TGTGCCAGCAGTTTATTAGGGGCTGGGCAAAACATTCAGTACTTC
clone size: NA; J gene: TRBJ1-3; D gene: NA; V gene: TRBV18; CDR3 protein: CASSPPFGGRASGNTIYF; CDR3 DNA: TGTGCCAGCTCACCACCGTTTGGAGGGAGAGCCTCTGGAAACACCATATATTTT
clone size: NA; J gene: TRBJ2-3; D gene: TRBD2; V gene: TRBV6-2/TRBV6-3; CDR3 protein: CASSYSGLAGGVTDTQYF; CDR3 DNA: TGTGCCAGCAGTTACTCGGGACTAGCGGGAGGCGTCACAGATACGCAGTATTTT
clone size: few; J gene: TRBJ2-7; D gene: NA; V gene: TRBV2; CDR3 protein: CASRRDYEQYF; CDR3 DNA: TGTGCCAGCCGGAGGGACTACGAGCAGTACTTC
clone size: NA; J gene: TRBJ1-2; D gene: TRBD1; V gene: TRBV6-6; CDR3 protein: CASSDRARGYTF; CDR3 DNA: TGTGCCAGCAGCGACAGGGCCCGTGGCTACACCTTC
clone size: NA; J gene: TRBJ2-7; D gene: NA; V gene: TRBV5-8; CDR3 protein: CASFYRGRRSYEQYF; CDR3 DNA: TGTGCCAGCTTCTATCGGGGGAGACGCTCCTACGAGCAGTACTTC
clone size: NA; J gene: TRBJ2-1; D gene: TRBD2; V gene: TRBV5-8; CDR3 protein: CASSPISGVLYNEQFF; CDR3 DNA: TGTGCCAGCAGCCCTATTAGCGGGGTACTTTACAATGAGCAGTTCTTC
clone size: NA; J gene: TRBJ1-1; D gene: NA; V gene: TRBV2; CDR3 protein: CASSRDGGLNTEAFF; CDR3 DNA: TGTGCCAGCAGTCGGGACGGGGGGTTGAACACTGAAGCTTTCTTT
clone size: NA; J gene: TRBJ2-1; D gene: NA; V gene: TRBV5-1; CDR3 protein: CASSLSPGEYNEQFF; CDR3 DNA: TGCGCCAGCAGCTTGAGCCCAGGGGAGTACAATGAGCAGTTCTTC
clone size: NA; J gene: TRBJ1-1; D gene: NA; V gene: TRBV12-3/TRBV12-4; CDR3 protein: CASSFSQGEAFF; CDR3 DNA: TGTGCCAGCAGTTTCTCCCAGGGTGAAGCTTTCTTT
clone size: NA; J gene: TRBJ2-1; D gene: NA; V gene: TRBV27; CDR3 protein: CASSYQFANEQFF; CDR3 DNA: TGTGCCAGCAGTTACCAGTTTGCCAATGAGCAGTTCTTC
clone size: few; J gene: TRBJ1-1; D gene: TRBD1; V gene: TRBV4-1; CDR3 protein: CASSQKLTGGDEAFF; CDR3 DNA: TGCGCCAGCAGCCAAAAGCTGACAGGGGGCGATGAAGCTTTCTTT
clone size: NA; J gene: TRBJ2-3; D gene: TRBD2; V gene: TRBV5-1; CDR3 protein: CASSLATSGRPDTQYF; CDR3 DNA: TGCGCCAGCAGCTTGGCGACTAGCGGGAGACCAGATACGCAGTATTTT
clone size: few; J gene: TRBJ1-5; D gene: NA; V gene: TRBV19; CDR3 protein: CASRLSREPQHF; CDR3 DNA: TGTGCCAGTCGACTGAGCCGGGAGCCCCAGCATTTT
clone size: NA; J gene: TRBJ2-1; D gene: NA; V gene: TRBV7-3; CDR3 protein: CASSLPGSYNEQFF; CDR3 DNA: TGTGCCAGCAGCTTACCAGGGTCCTACAATGAGCAGTTCTTC
clone size: NA; J gene: TRBJ2-1; D gene: NA; V gene: TRBV29-1; CDR3 protein: CSVAQGLSYNEQFF; CDR3 DNA: TGCAGCGTTGCACAGGGATTATCCTACAATGAGCAGTTCTTC
clone size: NA; J gene: TRBJ2-1; D gene: TRBD2; V gene: TRBV5-1; CDR3 protein: CASFGGGSYNEQFF; CDR3 DNA: TGCGCCAGCTTTGGCGGGGGCTCCTACAATGAGCAGTTCTTC
clone size: NA; J gene: TRBJ1-5; D gene: NA; V gene: TRBV19; CDR3 protein: CASSPTVSNQPQHF; CDR3 DNA: TGTGCCAGTAGTCCGACAGTTAGCAATCAGCCCCAGCATTTT
clone size: NA; J gene: TRBJ1-1; D gene: TRBD1; V gene: TRBV5-1; CDR3 protein: CASSLQPSGGAYTEAFF; CDR3 DNA: TGCGCCAGCAGCTTGCAACCCTCAGGGGGCGCGTACACTGAAGCTTTCTTT
clone size: few; J gene: TRBJ1-4; D gene: NA; V gene: TRBV27; CDR3 protein: CASSLLGGHKEKLFF; CDR3 DNA: TGTGCCAGCAGTTTACTCGGGGGTCATAAGGAAAAACTGTTTTTT
clone size: NA; J gene: TRBJ1-4; D gene: TRBD1; V gene: TRBV7-9; CDR3 protein: CASSFWPGGSEKLFF; CDR3 DNA: TGTGCCAGCAGCTTCTGGCCAGGGGGAAGTGAAAAACTGTTTTTT
clone size: NA; J gene: TRBJ1-5; D gene: TRBD1; V gene: TRBV10-3; CDR3 protein: CAISRKGGDRVGNQPQHF; CDR3 DNA: TGTGCCATCAGTCGAAAAGGGGGGGACAGGGTTGGGAATCAGCCCCAGCATTTT
clone size: NA; J gene: TRBJ2-7; D gene: TRBD2; V gene: TRBV7-6; CDR3 protein: CASSGFSGYSYEQYF; CDR3 DNA: TGTGCCAGCAGCGGGTTTAGCGGGTATTCCTACGAGCAGTACTTC
clone size: NA; J gene: TRBJ1-1; D gene: NA; V gene: TRBV19; CDR3 protein: CASSIARLHTEAFF; CDR3 DNA: TGTGCCAGTAGTATAGCCCGACTGCACACTGAAGCTTTCTTT
clone size: NA; J gene: TRBJ2-7; D gene: NA; V gene: TRBV30; CDR3 protein: CAWSDSWLSEQYF; CDR3 DNA: TGTGCCTGGTCCGACTCGTGGTTGTCCGAGCAGTACTTC
clone size: NA; J gene: TRBJ1-4; D gene: NA; V gene: TRBV28; CDR3 protein: CASSFGQGGEKLFF; CDR3 DNA: TGTGCCAGCAGTTTCGGGCAGGGAGGGGAAAAACTGTTTTTT